The TCR beta chain described here comes from a study of blood T cell repertoires in COVID-19. Overall study context: Italy, Spain and the United States were the sources of the convalescent and acute COVID-19 samples. PBMCs, B-cell-depleted T cells, or T cells provided the cDNA or gDNA that made up the material.

CDR3 length equals 13 residues. V shed 4 bases and J 4 bases; nucleotides not matched to a gene: 3. CDR1 and CDR2 from the germline V gene are SGDLS and YYNGEE. Under the authors' procedure: Researchers report that nucleated cell counts were estimated from reference gene primer amplification. Here immunoSEQ multiplex PCR was the method, and the copy in TCRdb shows in-frame clones only, minus some. That table furnishes V, J and clone size, whereas the DNA furnished D and trimming. The table shows tens of thousands of clones, with 77% occurring only once. J is TRBJ1-1 and V is TRBV9; 8 bases match TRBD1. The receptor was derived from a human donor in a cohort sampled during active COVID-19. Specimen: peripheral blood. CDR3: CASSTGGGTEAFF. CDR3 coding DNA: TGTGCCAGCAGCACAGGGGGGGGCACTGAAGCTTTCTTT.